This T cell receptor (beta chain) was observed in a study of tumor and adjacent non-tumor tissue in lung cancer. Study overall: There were some 11 adenocarcinoma, 2 squamous cell carcinoma and 1 small cell lung cancer cases. Around 4 million productive TCRbeta reads were obtained per sample on average.

TCRbeta libraries were built with three rounds of nested PCR, modified from ARM-PCR. TCRdb called the multiplex PCR reads again in MiXCR, with one record for every CDR3 protein. In the table there are tens of thousands of distinct CDR3 sequences, 74% of which are singletons. This clonotype has a count of ten or more. This sample's RNA came from whole unsorted tissue. More than 3 cm separated this lung sample from the edge of the tumor. Chemotherapy-naive patients with new lung cancer underwent thoracic surgery in China, August–November 2014. The CDR3 has 15 residues. Trimming took off 6 bases at V and 0 bases at J, with 12 bases between the two ends. Germline V CDR1 and CDR2: WSHSY, SAAADI.

The chain couples TRBV10-2 to TRBJ2-1; the D is unclear. Sequencing was performed on distant non-tumor lung tissue. The source is a woman aged 60-70 years with non-small cell lung cancer. The CDR3 DNA follows: TGCGCCAGCAGAGAAGCCGGATTCTCCTACAATGAGCAGTTCTTC. Translated, it gives CASREAGFSYNEQFF.